This T cell receptor (beta chain) originates from a study of beta chain features in type 1 diabetes. This clone was counted between two and nine times. No antigen is known for it. Purities in excess of 98% were seen in all sorted populations. Of the isolated RNA, all was reverse transcribed, and so the sequenced material was expressed TCRB transcripts. Naive, central memory and regulatory T cell samples produced a mean of about 3.5 million reads. Using immunoSEQ multiplex PCR, the repertoire was profiled, and TCRdb retains in-frame clones only, with some absent. The sample holds hundreds of thousands of clones, 11% to 15% seen once. Findings and caveats of the study: Moderately but significantly shorter TCRB CDR3s were found in Type 1 diabetes patients in all four CD4+ subsets. Whether TCRB rearrangement is influenced by HLA type was left unresolved in this analysis. Compared with healthy donors, patients appeared to share more similar naive, central memory and regulatory TCRB repertoires.

This clonotype was obtained from a man between 18 and 35 years old with type 1 diabetes. The sequencing sample was made of naive CD4+ T cells from blood.

The CDR3 DNA follows: TGTGCCAGCAGCTTCAAAGCGGGGGCAGACACAGATACGCAGTATTTT. It codes for CASSFKAGADTDTQYF. The gene calls are TRBV7-9 and TRBJ2-3; 8 bases agree with TRBD2. V gave up 3 bases and J gave up 2 bases; unmatched junction bases: 7. CDR1 is SEHNR, CDR2 FQNEAQ, per germline (reference sequence). The CDR3 contains 16 residues.